The text below deals with one TCR beta chain. CDR1 and CDR2 from the germline V gene are MDHEN and SYDVKM. V shed 4 bases and J shed 5 bases, with 8 bases lying between them. This CDR3 contains 12 residues. The repertoire was sequenced with immunoSEQ multiplex PCR; TCRdb's copy has only in-frame clones and lacks some. Counted here are more than 1,200,000 clones, around 98.5% occurring once; the ten biggest clones make up 0.36%. This specimen belongs to a study of shared clonotypes between healthy human individuals. V usage is TRBV28 and J usage is TRBJ1-1; D gene unclear. The sequence came from a man aged 25-45 years in good health. The sample taken for sequencing was naive CD4+ T cells sorted from blood. Subset noted: CD45RA+ positively selected. This CDR3 reads CASSSVLTEAFF. The CDR3 DNA is TGTGCCAGCAGTTCTGTTCTGACTGAAGCTTTCTTT.